This entry is about one T cell receptor beta chain. From germline, CDR1 is MGHRA and CDR2 YSYEKL. Germline trimming cut 5 bases from V and 4 bases from J; bases unmatched to any gene: 6. The CDR3 is 16 amino acids. PCR was performed a second time for about 7 to 11 cycles using a sample-barcoded 5' primer and a J-beta primer mix. TCRdb analysed the 5' RACE reads with MiXCR anew, one entry per CDR3 protein. The table shows approximately 900,000 distinct CDR3 sequences, with 40% to 60% occurring only once. The data originate from a study of blood T cells in healthy people across ages. The source is a man aged 25-45 years in good health. The chain couples TRBV4-1 to TRBJ2-1, with TRBD2 matching over 12 bases. The specimen sequenced was blood. CDR3 region: CASSYATSGGYNEQFF. CDR3 DNA sequence: TGCGCCAGCAGCTACGCAACTAGCGGGGGGTACAATGAGCAGTTCTTC.